The entry below gives a single T cell receptor beta chain sequence along with its context. Its antigen is not identified. This specimen belongs to a study of cytomegalovirus exposure and HLA in healthy donors. Points from the study as a whole: In presence/absence analyses, roughly uniform sequencing depth across donors was assumed.

The PCR used 60 Vbeta and 13 Jbeta primers. Measured with immunoSEQ multiplex PCR; TCRdb has only the in-frame clones, and not every one. The data hold approximately 110,000 clones, with about two thirds observed a single time. This CDR3 has 15 amino acids. CDR1 is KGHSH and CDR2 is LQKENI in the germline V gene. Trimming removed 2 bases at V and 1 base at J, with 11 bases between. The chain joins TRBV18 to TRBJ1-2; D is perhaps TRBD1 (6 bases). The sequenced sample was PBMCs. The clonotype was recovered from a man aged 60-69 years in good health and CMV-seropositive. CDR3 in DNA: TGTGCCAGCTCACCAACCTACAGGGATAACTATGGCTACACCTTC. Encoded protein: CASSPTYRDNYGYTF.